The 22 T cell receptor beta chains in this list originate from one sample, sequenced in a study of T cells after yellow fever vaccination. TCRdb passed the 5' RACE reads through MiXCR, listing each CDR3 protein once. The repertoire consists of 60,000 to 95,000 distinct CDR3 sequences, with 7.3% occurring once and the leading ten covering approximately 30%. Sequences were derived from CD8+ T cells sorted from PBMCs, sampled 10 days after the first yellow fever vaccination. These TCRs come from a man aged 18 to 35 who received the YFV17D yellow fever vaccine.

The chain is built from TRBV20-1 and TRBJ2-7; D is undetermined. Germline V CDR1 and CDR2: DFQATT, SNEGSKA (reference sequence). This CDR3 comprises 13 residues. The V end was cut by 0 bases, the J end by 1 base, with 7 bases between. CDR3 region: CSARDLDSYEQYV. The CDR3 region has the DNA TGCAGTGCTAGAGACCTAGATTCCTACGAGCAGTACGTC.

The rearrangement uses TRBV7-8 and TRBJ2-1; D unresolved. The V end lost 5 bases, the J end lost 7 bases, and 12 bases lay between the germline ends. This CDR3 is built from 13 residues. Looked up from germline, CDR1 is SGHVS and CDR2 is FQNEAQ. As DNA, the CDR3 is TGTGCCAGCAGCCCGGCCGAAGGGAATGAGCAGTTCTTC. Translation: CASSPAEGNEQFF.

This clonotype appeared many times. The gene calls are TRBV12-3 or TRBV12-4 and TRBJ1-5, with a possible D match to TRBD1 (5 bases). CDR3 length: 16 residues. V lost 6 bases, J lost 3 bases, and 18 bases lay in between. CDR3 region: CASSIRGLPLNQPQHF. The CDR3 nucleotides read TGTGCCAGCAGCATTCGGGGACTCCCGCTCAATCAGCCCCAGCATTTT.

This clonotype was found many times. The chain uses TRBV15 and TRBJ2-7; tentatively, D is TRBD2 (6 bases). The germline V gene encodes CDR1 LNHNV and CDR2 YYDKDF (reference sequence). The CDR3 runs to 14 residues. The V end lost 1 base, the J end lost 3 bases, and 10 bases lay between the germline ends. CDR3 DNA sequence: TGTGCCACCAGCAGAGGAGGAGGGGACTACGAGCAGTACTTC. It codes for CATSRGGGDYEQYF.

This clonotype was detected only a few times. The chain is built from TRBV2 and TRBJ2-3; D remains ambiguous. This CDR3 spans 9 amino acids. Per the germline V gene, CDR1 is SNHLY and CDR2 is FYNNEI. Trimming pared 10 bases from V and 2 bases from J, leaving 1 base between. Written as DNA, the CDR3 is TGTGCCACCACAGATACGCAGTATTTT. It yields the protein CATTDTQYF.

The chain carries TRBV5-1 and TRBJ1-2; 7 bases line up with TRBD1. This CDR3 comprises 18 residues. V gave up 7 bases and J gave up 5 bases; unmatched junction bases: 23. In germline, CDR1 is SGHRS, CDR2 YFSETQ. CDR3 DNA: TGCGCCAGCGGTGTGACAGGGTTCTTATTGAGTTCTGGGTATGGCTACACCTTC. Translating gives CASGVTGFLLSSGYGYTF.

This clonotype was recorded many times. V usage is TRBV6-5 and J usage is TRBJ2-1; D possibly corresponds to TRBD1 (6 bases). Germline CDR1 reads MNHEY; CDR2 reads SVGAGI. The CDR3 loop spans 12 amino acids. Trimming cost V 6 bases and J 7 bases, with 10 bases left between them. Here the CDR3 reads CASSRGQNEQFF. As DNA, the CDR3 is TGTGCCAGCAGCCGTGGACAGAATGAGCAGTTCTTC.

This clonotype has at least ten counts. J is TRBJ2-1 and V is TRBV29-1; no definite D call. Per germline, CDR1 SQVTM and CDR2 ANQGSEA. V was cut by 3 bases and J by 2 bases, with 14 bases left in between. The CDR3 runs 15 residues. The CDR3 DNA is TGCAGCGTTGATTTTTTGGCAGACGCCTACAATGAGCAGTTCTTC. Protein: CSVDFLADAYNEQFF.

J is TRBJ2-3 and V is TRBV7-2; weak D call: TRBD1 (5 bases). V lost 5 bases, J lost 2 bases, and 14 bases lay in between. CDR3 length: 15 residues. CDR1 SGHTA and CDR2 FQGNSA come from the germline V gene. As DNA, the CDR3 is TGTGCCAGCAGCCCCTTGGTGGGGCCCACAGATACGCAGTATTTT. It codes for CASSPLVGPTDTQYF.

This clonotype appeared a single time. CDR3 DNA sequence: TGCGCCAGCAGCCAAGATTATGAGGGGATAGGGTCACCCCTCCACTTT. Its protein is CASSQDYEGIGSPLHF. The chain joins TRBV4-3 to TRBJ1-6, with D possibly TRBD1 on 5 matching bases. V was shortened by 0 bases and J by 10 bases, with 16 bases between the two germline ends. Germline-derived CDR1 and CDR2 are LGHNA and YSLEER. CDR3 length: 16 residues.

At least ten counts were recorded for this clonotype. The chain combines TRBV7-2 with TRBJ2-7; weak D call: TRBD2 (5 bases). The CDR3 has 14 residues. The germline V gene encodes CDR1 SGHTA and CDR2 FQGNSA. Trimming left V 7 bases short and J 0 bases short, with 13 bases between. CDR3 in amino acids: CASIPGRGSYEQYF. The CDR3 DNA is TGTGCCAGCATTCCAGGACGGGGCTCCTACGAGCAGTACTTC.

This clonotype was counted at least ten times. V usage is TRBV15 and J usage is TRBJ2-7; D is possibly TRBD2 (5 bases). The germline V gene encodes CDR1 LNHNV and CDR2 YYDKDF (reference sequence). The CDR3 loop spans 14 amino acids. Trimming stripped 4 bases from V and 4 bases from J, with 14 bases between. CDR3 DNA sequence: TGTGCCACCAGCACTACGGTCGGGAATTACGAGCAGTACGTC. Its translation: CATSTTVGNYEQYV.

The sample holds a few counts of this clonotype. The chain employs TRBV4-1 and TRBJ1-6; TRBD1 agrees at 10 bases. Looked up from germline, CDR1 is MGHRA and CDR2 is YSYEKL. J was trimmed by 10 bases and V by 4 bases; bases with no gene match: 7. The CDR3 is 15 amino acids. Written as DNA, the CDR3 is TGCGCCAGCAGCCGAAGACAGGGGGCAGAGTCACCCCTCCACTTT. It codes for CASSRRQGAESPLHF.

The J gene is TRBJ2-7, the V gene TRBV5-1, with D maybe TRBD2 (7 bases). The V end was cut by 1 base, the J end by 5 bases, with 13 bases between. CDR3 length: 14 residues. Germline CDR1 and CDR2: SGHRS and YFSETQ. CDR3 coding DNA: TGCGCCAGCAGCTTGTGGGGGGGCCGGGACGAGCAGTACTTC. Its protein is CASSLWGGRDEQYF.

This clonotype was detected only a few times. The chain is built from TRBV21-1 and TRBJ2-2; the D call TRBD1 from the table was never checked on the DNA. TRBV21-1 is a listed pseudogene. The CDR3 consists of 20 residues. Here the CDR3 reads CASSKRGQGPTLPNPGELFF. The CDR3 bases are TGTGCCAGCAGCAAACGGGGACAAGGCCCAACACTACCTAACCCCGGGGAGCTGTTTTTT.

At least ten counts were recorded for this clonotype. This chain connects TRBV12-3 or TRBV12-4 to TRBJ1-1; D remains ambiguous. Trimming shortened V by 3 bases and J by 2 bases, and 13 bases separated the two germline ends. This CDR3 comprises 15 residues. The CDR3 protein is CASSLITRSNTEAFF. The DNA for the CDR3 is TGTGCCAGCAGTTTGATCACCAGGTCCAACACTGAAGCTTTCTTT.

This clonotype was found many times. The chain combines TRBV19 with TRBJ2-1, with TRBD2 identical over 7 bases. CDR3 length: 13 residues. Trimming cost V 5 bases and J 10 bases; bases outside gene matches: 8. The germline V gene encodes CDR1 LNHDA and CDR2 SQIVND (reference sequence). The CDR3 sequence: CASSSTSPREQFF. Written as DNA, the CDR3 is TGTGCCAGTAGTTCGACTAGCCCGAGGGAGCAGTTCTTC. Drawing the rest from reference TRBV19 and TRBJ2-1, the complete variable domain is DGGITQSPKYLFRKEGQNVTLSCEQNLNHDAMYWYRQDPGQGLRLIYYSQIVNDFQKGDIAEGYSVSREKKESFPLTVTSAQKNPTAFYLCASSSTSPREQFFGPGTRLTVL.

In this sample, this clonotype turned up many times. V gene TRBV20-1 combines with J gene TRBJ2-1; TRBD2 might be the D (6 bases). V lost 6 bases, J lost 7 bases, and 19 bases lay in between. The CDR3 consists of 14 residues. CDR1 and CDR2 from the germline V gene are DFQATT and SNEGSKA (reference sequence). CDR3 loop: CSATSGGLWNEQFF. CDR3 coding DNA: TGCAGTGCCACGAGTGGGGGACTCTGGAATGAGCAGTTCTTC.

As DNA, the CDR3 is TGTGCCAGCACCGAATGGGACGGAGGCACAGATACGCAGTATTTT. Its translation is CASTEWDGGTDTQYF. The chain recombines TRBV6-2 or TRBV6-3 with TRBJ2-3, with D perhaps assigned TRBD1 or TRBD2 (5 bases each). Deletions cut 7 bases from V and 1 base from J, with 15 bases between. Germline CDR1 reads MNHEY; CDR2 reads SVGEGT. CDR3 length: 15 residues.

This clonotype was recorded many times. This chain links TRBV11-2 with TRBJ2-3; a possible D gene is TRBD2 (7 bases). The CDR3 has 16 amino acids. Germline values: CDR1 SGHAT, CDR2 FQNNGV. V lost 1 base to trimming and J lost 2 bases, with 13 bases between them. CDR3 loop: CASSLGVGGPTDTQYF. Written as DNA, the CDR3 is TGTGCCAGCAGCTTAGGTGTCGGGGGGCCCACAGATACGCAGTATTTT.

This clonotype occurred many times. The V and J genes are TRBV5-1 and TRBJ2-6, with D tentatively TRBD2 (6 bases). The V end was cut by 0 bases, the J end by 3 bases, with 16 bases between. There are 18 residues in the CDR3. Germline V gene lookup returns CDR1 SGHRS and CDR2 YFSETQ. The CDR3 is CASSLVGGSGVGANVLTF. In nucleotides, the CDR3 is TGCGCCAGCAGCTTGGTTGGTGGTTCGGGGGTTGGGGCCAACGTCCTGACTTTC.

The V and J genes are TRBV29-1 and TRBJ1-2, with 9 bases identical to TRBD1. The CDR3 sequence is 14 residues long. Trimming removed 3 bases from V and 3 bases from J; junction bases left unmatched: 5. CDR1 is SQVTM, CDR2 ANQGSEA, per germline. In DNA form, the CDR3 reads TGCAGCGTTGACCAGACAGGGGGGGACTATGGCTACACCTTC. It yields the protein CSVDQTGGDYGYTF. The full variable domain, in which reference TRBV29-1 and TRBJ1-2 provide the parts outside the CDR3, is SAVISQKPSRDICQRGTSLTIQCQVDSQVTMMFWYRQQPGQSLTLIATANQGSEATYESGFVIDKFPISRPNLTFSTLTVSNMSPEDSSIYLCSVDQTGGDYGYTFGSGTRLTVV.